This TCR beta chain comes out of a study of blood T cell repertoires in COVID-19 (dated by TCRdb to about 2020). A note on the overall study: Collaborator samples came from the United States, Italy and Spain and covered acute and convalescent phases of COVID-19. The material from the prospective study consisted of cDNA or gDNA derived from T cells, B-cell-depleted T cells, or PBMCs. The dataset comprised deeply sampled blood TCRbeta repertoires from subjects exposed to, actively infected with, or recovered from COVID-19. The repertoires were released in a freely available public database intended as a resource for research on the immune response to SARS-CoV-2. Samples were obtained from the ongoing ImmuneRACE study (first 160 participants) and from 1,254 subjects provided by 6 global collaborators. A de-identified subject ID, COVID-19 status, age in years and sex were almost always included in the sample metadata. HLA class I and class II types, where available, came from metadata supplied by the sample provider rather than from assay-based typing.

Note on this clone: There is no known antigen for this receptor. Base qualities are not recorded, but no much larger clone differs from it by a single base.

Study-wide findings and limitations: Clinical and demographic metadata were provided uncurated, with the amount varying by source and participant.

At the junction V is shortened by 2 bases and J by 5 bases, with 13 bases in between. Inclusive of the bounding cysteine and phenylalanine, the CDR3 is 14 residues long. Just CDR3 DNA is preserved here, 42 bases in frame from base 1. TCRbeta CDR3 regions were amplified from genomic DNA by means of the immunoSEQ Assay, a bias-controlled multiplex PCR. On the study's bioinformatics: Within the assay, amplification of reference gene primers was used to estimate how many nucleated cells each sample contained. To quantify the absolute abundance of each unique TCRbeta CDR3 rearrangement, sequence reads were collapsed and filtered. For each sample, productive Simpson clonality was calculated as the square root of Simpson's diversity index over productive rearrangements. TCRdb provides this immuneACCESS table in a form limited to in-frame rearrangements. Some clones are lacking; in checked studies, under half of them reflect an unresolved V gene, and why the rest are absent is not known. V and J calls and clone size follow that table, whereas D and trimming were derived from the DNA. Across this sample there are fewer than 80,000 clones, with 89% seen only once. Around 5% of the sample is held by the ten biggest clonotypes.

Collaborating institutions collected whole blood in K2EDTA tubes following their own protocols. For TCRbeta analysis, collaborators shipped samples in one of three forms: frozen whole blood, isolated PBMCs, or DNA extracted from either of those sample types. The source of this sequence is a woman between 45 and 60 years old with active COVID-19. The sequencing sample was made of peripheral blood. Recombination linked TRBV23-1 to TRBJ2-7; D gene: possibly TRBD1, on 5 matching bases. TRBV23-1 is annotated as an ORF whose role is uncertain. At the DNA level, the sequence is TGCGCCAGCAGTCAAAAGCAGGGTCACGACGAGCAGTACTTC. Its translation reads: CASSQKQGHDEQYF.